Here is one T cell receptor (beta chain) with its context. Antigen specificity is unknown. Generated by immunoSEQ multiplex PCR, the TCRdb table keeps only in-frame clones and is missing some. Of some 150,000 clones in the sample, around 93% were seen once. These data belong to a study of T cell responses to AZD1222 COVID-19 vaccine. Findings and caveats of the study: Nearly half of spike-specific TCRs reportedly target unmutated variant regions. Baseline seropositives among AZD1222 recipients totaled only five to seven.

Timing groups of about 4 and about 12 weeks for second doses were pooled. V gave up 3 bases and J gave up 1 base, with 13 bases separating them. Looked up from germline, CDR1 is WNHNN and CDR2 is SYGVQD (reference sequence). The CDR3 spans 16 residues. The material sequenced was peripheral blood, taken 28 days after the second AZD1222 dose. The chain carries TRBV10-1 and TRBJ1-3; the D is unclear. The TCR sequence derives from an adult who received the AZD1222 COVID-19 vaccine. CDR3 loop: CASSETQRGSGNTIYF. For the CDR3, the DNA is TGCGCCAGCAGTGAAACCCAGCGTGGGTCTGGAAACACCATATATTTT.